The T cell receptor beta chain under discussion was sequenced for a study of shared clonotypes between healthy human individuals. Findings of the study overall: Clonotype sharing among donors was thought likely to change with sequencing depth.

The table lists this clone with a few counts. Its target is unknown. The V and J ends lost 2 bases and 0 bases respectively, with 10 bases between them. The CDR3 totals 15 residues. Per the germline V gene, CDR1 is GTSNPN and CDR2 is SVGIG (reference sequence). Sequencing used immunoSEQ multiplex PCR; TCRdb keeps in-frame clones, though not all of them. The sample has roughly 700,000 clones; approximately 74% are singletons. The V call is TRBV30, the J call TRBJ2-2; weak D call: TRBD2 (6 bases). The source material was memory CD4+ T cells sorted from blood. Regarding subset: CD45RA-negative fraction. This TCR was sampled from a woman in her 30s in good health. CDR3 sequence reads: CAWSTGGTNTGELFF. The DNA of the CDR3 is TGTGCCTGGAGTACTGGCGGGACGAACACCGGGGAGCTGTTTTTT.